These 13 T cell receptor beta chains originate from one sample sequenced in a study of PD-1 blockade in classical Hodgkin lymphoma. TCRdb's copy holds only in-frame clones and misses some; the assay was immunoSEQ multiplex PCR. The sample has about 30,000 clones; around 67% are singletons. Each patient experienced a relapse that followed autologous stem cell transplantation, and brentuximab vedotin exposure varied. The source was peripheral blood mononuclear cells (PBMCs), collected before the second cycle of nivolumab. These receptors came from a human donor with classical Hodgkin lymphoma.

On this clone itself: At one of its ends the junction is not consistent with the germline gene, which may arise from a read error. The gene calls are TRBV7-2 and TRBJ2-5, with 9 positions matching TRBD2. The J call may not be correct, given that the DNA end is closer to TRBJ2-7. Germline V gene data show CDR1 as SGHTA and CDR2 as FQGNSA. There are 14 residues in the CDR3. CDR3 loop: CASSLAGAPYEQYF. The DNA for the CDR3 is TGTGCCAGCAGTTTAGCGGGGGCGCCGTACGAGCAGTACTTC.

This clone was counted a few times. CDR3 loop: CASCPPGISNQPQHF. The CDR3 region has the DNA TGTGCCAGCTGCCCCCCCGGGATTAGCAATCAGCCCCAGCATTTT. The chain joins TRBV28 to TRBJ1-5; no firm D call. V dropped 8 bases and J dropped 0 bases, with 14 bases sitting between them. Germline CDR1 MDHEN, CDR2 SYDVKM. The CDR3 loop spans 15 amino acids.

This clone was seen just once. The rearrangement links TRBV28 to TRBJ1-5; D is uncertain. CDR3 size: 14 residues. V dropped 4 bases and J dropped 2 bases, with 9 bases sitting between them. The germline V gene encodes CDR1 MDHEN and CDR2 SYDVKM. The CDR3 bases are TGTGCCAGCAGTTATGAAAATGGCAATCAGCCCCAGCATTTT. This gives the protein CASSYENGNQPQHF.

V and J are TRBV7-3 and TRBJ2-7; no reliable D call. CDR3 size: 14 residues. Per the germline V gene, CDR1 is SGHTA and CDR2 is FQGTGA. Trimming removed 0 bases at V and 6 bases at J, with 12 bases between. The CDR3 DNA reads as TGTGCCAGCAGCTTAACAAGTTCTAGTCCCGAGCAGTACTTC. Its protein product is CASSLTSSSPEQYF.

J is TRBJ1-4 and V is TRBV5-6; D gene unclear. This CDR3 is 17 amino acids long. Germline-derived CDR1 and CDR2 are SGHDT and YYEEEE. V dropped 6 bases and J dropped 4 bases, with 22 bases sitting between them. CDR3 region: CASMRSALGRLNEKLFF. In DNA form, the CDR3 reads TGTGCCAGCATGCGGTCCGCCCTAGGACGCCTTAATGAAAAACTGTTTTTT.

The chain carries TRBV9 and TRBJ2-3; no clear D. Germline V gives CDR1 SGDLS, CDR2 YYNGEE. With 0 bases removed from V and 2 bases from J, the gap between germline ends came to 16 bases. This CDR3 has 17 residues. This CDR3 is CASSVGTSRRATDTQYF. CDR3 in DNA: TGTGCCAGCAGCGTAGGAACGAGTCGTCGGGCCACAGATACGCAGTATTTT.

Only a few counts were recorded for this clone. Additional DNA sequences in this sample encode the identical CDR3. The chain combines TRBV6-6 with TRBJ2-3, with D perhaps TRBD1 or TRBD2 (6 bases each). This CDR3 contains 14 residues. Germline V gene lookup returns CDR1 MNHNY and CDR2 SVGAGI (reference sequence). V lost 2 bases and J 3 bases, leaving 9 bases between the germline ends. As DNA, the CDR3 is TGTGCCAGCAGTTACGGGGGGCCTACAGATACGCAGTATTTT. This codes for CASSYGGPTDTQYF.

The chain recombines TRBV6-5 with TRBJ1-5, with unresolved D. The CDR3 is 14 residues long. V lost 5 bases and J 4 bases, leaving 12 bases between the germline ends. Germline V gene sequence: CDR1 MNHEY, CDR2 SVGAGI. The CDR3 DNA is TGTGCCAGCAGTCCCGAAAGTCGGAATCAGCCCCAGCATTTT. Translation gives CASSPESRNQPQHF.

In its sample, this clone ranks as medium-sized (0.01 to 0.1%). The chain employs TRBV5-4 and TRBJ2-5; TRBD2 agrees at 8 bases. In germline, CDR1 is SGHNT, CDR2 YYREEE (reference sequence). The CDR3 loop spans 16 amino acids. Trimming at V came to 4 bases and at J to 2 bases, leaving 10 bases not matched to a gene. Written as DNA, the CDR3 is TGTGCCAGCAGCCGGGGGGGGCAGGGATCGCAAGAGACCCAGTACTTC. This gives the protein CASSRGGQGSQETQYF.

The CDR3 nucleotides are TGTGCCAGCAGCACGACTAGCGGGGGGGCCTACGAGCAGTACGTC. It translates to CASSTTSGGAYEQYV. This chain connects TRBV6-8 to TRBJ2-7, with TRBD2 identical over 14 bases. V was pared by 6 bases and J by 2 bases, with 3 bases of the junction left unmatched. The germline CDR1 and CDR2 sequences are MNHGY and SAAAGT. There are 15 residues in the CDR3.

The CDR3 coding sequence is TGTGCCAGTAGTACCGACGCGGGCACAGATACGCAGTATTTT. Protein sequence: CASSTDAGTDTQYF. This chain connects TRBV19 to TRBJ2-3; D is unresolved. Germline lookup yields CDR1 LNHDA and CDR2 SQIVND (reference sequence). Trimming pared 4 bases from V and 1 base from J, leaving 9 bases between. CDR3 length: 14 amino acids.

The genes are TRBV5-4 and TRBJ2-1; tentatively, D is TRBD2 (7 bases). Germline assignment: CDR1 SGHNT and CDR2 YYREEE (reference sequence). The CDR3 sequence is 15 residues long. Trimming took 5 bases from V and 7 from J, leaving 19 bases between them. The CDR3 region has the DNA TGTGCCAGCAGTAAGAGGGGGAGGGGGGATAATGAGCAGTTCTTC. It yields the protein CASSKRGRGDNEQFF.

This clone was seen only a few times. The CDR3 loop reads CAWSVRWNTEAFF. CDR3 bases: TGTGCCTGGAGTGTACGGTGGAACACTGAAGCTTTCTTT. The chain recombines TRBV30 with TRBJ1-1; no clear D. The CDR3 is made up of 13 amino acids. V was pared by 0 bases and J by 1 base, with 6 bases between. In germline, CDR1 is GTSNPN, CDR2 SVGIG (reference sequence).